Below, one TCR beta chain is given with its context. Antigen unknown. The data are from a study of T cell responses to AZD1222 COVID-19 vaccine. Study-wide background: Researchers grouped second doses given at about 4 or about 12 weeks into one pool. Study-wide findings and caveats: Spike-specific TCR depth and breadth grew after two AZD1222 doses. Sampling captured repertoires only after the peak T cell response.

The data were produced by immunoSEQ multiplex PCR, yet TCRdb's version contains in-frame clones alone and is incomplete. The sample has approximately 120,000 clones; roughly 88% are singletons. The CDR3 has 16 residues. Germline CDR1 is LGHNA and CDR2 is YSLEER. V shed 0 bases and J 4 bases; nucleotides not matched to a gene: 6. The receptor was isolated from an adult in good health. V is TRBV4-3 and J is TRBJ1-3; 7 bases are a match to TRBD1. This material consisted of peripheral blood, taken on day 0 of AZD1222 vaccination. CDR3 DNA: TGCGCCAGCAGCCAAGACTACAGGGGTGCCGGAAACACCATATATTTT. Amino acid sequence: CASSQDYRGAGNTIYF.